The 27 T cell receptor beta chains below come from one sample, sequenced in a study of blood T cell repertoires in COVID-19. Assay: immunoSEQ multiplex PCR; the TCRdb copy retains only in-frame clones and omits some. The sample lists about half a million clones, 80% to 90% occurring once. Sequencing input: peripheral blood. The receptor set was obtained from a human donor in a cohort sampled during active COVID-19.

V is TRBV2 and J is TRBJ1-1, with D perhaps TRBD1 (5 bases). This CDR3 is built from 14 residues. The ends were cut back, 4 bases at V and 3 bases at J, with 12 bases in the middle. Germline CDR1 is SNHLY and CDR2 is FYNNEI. In nucleotides, the CDR3 is TGTGCCAGCAGTGTAGGAGGGGCACACACTGAAGCTTTCTTT. It yields the protein CASSVGGAHTEAFF.

V usage is TRBV6-2 or TRBV6-3 and J usage is TRBJ2-2; 8 positions agree with TRBD2. With V trimmed by 0 bases and J by 0 bases, 3 bases remained unmatched. This CDR3 has 17 residues. Germline loops: CDR1 MNHEY, CDR2 SVGEGT. The CDR3 nucleotides are TGTGCCAGCAGTTACTCCCTAGCGGGCGCGAACACCGGGGAGCTGTTTTTT. Its translation: CASSYSLAGANTGELFF.

V and J are TRBV7-2 and TRBJ1-3; no clear D gene. The CDR3 extends over 13 amino acids. The germline V gene has CDR1 SGHTA and CDR2 FQGNSA. V was pared by 1 base and J by 8 bases, with 9 bases between. The CDR3 coding sequence is TGTGCCAGCAGCTTAGGGCAGAGGTACACCATATATTTT. Protein product: CASSLGQRYTIYF.

The V call is TRBV2, the J call TRBJ1-3; TRBD1 matches 8 bases. The CDR3 sequence is 15 residues long. V lost 7 bases to trimming and J lost 3 bases; unmatched junction nucleotides: 8. CDR1 and CDR2 (germline): SNHLY, FYNNEI. CDR3 DNA sequence: TGTGCCAGCACCACACAGGGGGTAGTTGGAAACACCATATATTTT. Translating gives CASTTQGVVGNTIYF.

This sequence joins TRBV2 and TRBJ2-1; TRBD2 matches 7 bases. The CDR3 covers 13 residues. Looked up from germline, CDR1 is SNHLY and CDR2 is FYNNEI. V was clipped by 8 bases and J by 6 bases; unmatched bases: 7. The CDR3 DNA reads as TGTGCCAGCGCCGGGACTATCGCCAATGAGCAGTTCTTC. This translates into CASAGTIANEQFF.

The chain recombines TRBV7-2 with TRBJ1-6; 8 bases are shared with TRBD1. CDR3 size: 18 residues. V lost 5 bases and J lost 2; bases outside the gene matches: 11. Germline-derived CDR1 and CDR2 are SGHTA and FQGNSA. The CDR3 here is CASSHTGTGRTYNSPLHF. The CDR3, as DNA: TGTGCCAGCAGCCATACCGGGACAGGTCGGACCTATAATTCACCCCTCCACTTT.

A note on this clone: The same CDR3 arises from other DNA sequences in this sample as well. The rearrangement links TRBV5-4 to TRBJ2-3, with 10 nucleotides matching TRBD2. Germline lookup yields CDR1 SGHNT and CDR2 YYREEE (reference sequence). CDR3 length equals 15 residues. J gave up 1 base and V 1 base, and 0 bases lay outside the gene matches. CDR3 coding DNA: TGTGCCAGCAGCTTGACTAGCGGGGGCACAGATACGCAGTATTTT. This sequence encodes CASSLTSGGTDTQYF.

This chain uses TRBV6-1 with TRBJ1-5; 8 bases agree with TRBD1. J lost 9 bases, V lost 4 bases, and 26 bases had no gene match. The germline CDR1 and CDR2 sequences are MNHNS and SASEGT. The CDR3 extends over 20 amino acids. CDR3 bases: TGTGCCAGCAGTGCGCACATCAGGGGGCGCGGGCCTTATGAATTTCTGCCCCAGCATTTT. Its translation is CASSAHIRGRGPYEFLPQHF.

This chain uses TRBV7-3 with TRBJ2-2, with 7 bases matching TRBD2. V gave up 1 base and J gave up 3 bases; unmatched junction bases: 2. Germline CDR1 reads SGHTA; CDR2 reads FQGTGA. There are 15 residues in the CDR3. The CDR3 coding sequence is TGTGCCAGCAGCTTAATGGCGGGAGACACCGGGGAGCTGTTTTTT. Translation: CASSLMAGDTGELFF.

With respect to this clone: Compared with germline, one end of the junction differs, possibly owing to a read error. The chain employs TRBV15 and TRBJ2-1; D may be TRBD2 (6 bases). CDR3 length equals 16 residues. Germline V CDR1 and CDR2: LNHNV, YYDKDF (reference sequence). CDR3 nucleotide sequence: TGTGCCACCAGGCCTGACACGGGACTCTCCAACAATGAGCAGTTCTTC. The encoded protein is CATRPDTGLSNNEQFF.

The chain is built from TRBV7-2 and TRBJ1-1; D possibly corresponds to TRBD1 (6 bases). V dropped 7 bases and J dropped 4 bases, with 19 bases sitting between them. Germline-derived CDR1 and CDR2 are SGHTA and FQGNSA. This CDR3 spans 15 amino acids. In nucleotides, the CDR3 is TGTGCCAGCACCCCAGACGGGGGGGCAGGCACTGAAGCTTTCTTT. Its translation is CASTPDGGAGTEAFF.

This clone has only a few counts. The genes are TRBV28 and TRBJ2-7; 7 positions agree with TRBD1. The CDR3 covers 13 residues. V dropped 6 bases and J dropped 3; count of bases not matched to a gene: 5. Germline CDR1 is MDHEN and CDR2 is SYDVKM. CDR3 residues: CASRVGQFYEQYF. CDR3 sequence (DNA): TGTGCCAGCAGGGTGGGACAGTTCTACGAGCAGTACTTC.

The chain employs TRBV3-1 (or the pseudogene TRBV3-2) and TRBJ2-1, with TRBD2 matching 10 bases. The CDR3 is 17 residues long. V trimming: 3 bases; J trimming: 0 bases; junction bases outside the gene matches: 5. Germline V lookup: CDR1 LGHDT, CDR2 YNNKEL (reference sequence). The DNA for the CDR3 is TGTGCCAGCAGCCAGCCGGGACTAGCGTACTCCTACAATGAGCAGTTCTTC. Protein sequence: CASSQPGLAYSYNEQFF.

This clone was counted between two and nine times. The J gene is TRBJ2-7, the V gene TRBV11-2; D is perhaps TRBD2 (7 bases). V lost 8 bases and J lost 1, with 12 bases in between. The CDR3 runs 13 residues. Per the germline V gene, CDR1 is SGHAT and CDR2 is FQNNGV. CDR3 loop: CASSRGPSYEQYF. Written as DNA, the CDR3 is TGTGCCAGCTCGCGGGGGCCTTCCTACGAGCAGTACTTC. Filled out from reference TRBV11-2 and TRBJ2-7, the complete variable domain reads EAGVAQSPRYKIIEKRQSVAFWCNPISGHATLYWYQQILGQGPKLLIQFQNNGVVDDSQLPKDRFSAERLKGVDSTLKIQPAKLEDSAVYLCASSRGPSYEQYFGPGTRLTVT.

The V and J genes are TRBV6-5 and TRBJ1-1; D is perhaps TRBD1 (5 bases). V lost 6 bases and J lost 1, with 12 bases in between. Germline assignment: CDR1 MNHEY and CDR2 SVGAGI. The CDR3 contains 14 residues. The chain's CDR3 is CASSKLGGNTEAFF. The CDR3 DNA reads as TGTGCCAGCAGCAAGTTGGGGGGGAACACTGAAGCTTTCTTT.

This clone has a single count. J is TRBJ1-2 and V is TRBV6-5, with 7 bases identical to TRBD1. CDR3 size: 15 residues. CDR1 and CDR2 from the germline V gene are MNHEY and SVGAGI. With V trimmed by 3 bases and J by 3 bases, 7 bases remained unmatched. Here the CDR3 DNA reads TGTGCCAGCAGTTATCGGACAGGAGCTCACTATGGCTACACCTTC. It translates to CASSYRTGAHYGYTF.

This clone appeared many times. The chain carries TRBV10-3 and TRBJ1-1; a possible D gene is TRBD1 (5 bases). The CDR3 is made up of 14 amino acids. Germline values: CDR1 ENHRY, CDR2 SYGVKD. Trimming stripped 3 bases from V and 2 bases from J, with 10 bases between. The CDR3 loop is CAISEAQANTEAFF. Written as DNA, the CDR3 is TGTGCCATCAGTGAAGCACAGGCTAACACTGAAGCTTTCTTT.

The chain links TRBV30 to TRBJ1-6; tentative D call: TRBD1 (5 bases). This CDR3 is 15 amino acids long. Germline-derived CDR1 and CDR2 are GTSNPN and SVGIG (reference sequence). Trimming shortened V by 0 bases and J by 2 bases, and 8 bases separated the two germline ends. The CDR3: CAWSVGGTYNSPLHF. CDR3 nucleotide sequence: TGTGCCTGGAGTGTTGGGGGGACCTATAATTCACCCCTCCACTTT. Combining the CDR3 with reference TRBV30 and TRBJ1-6 gives the whole variable domain SQTIHQWPATLVQPVGSPLSLECTVEGTSNPNLYWYRQAAGRGLQLLFYSVGIGQISSEVPQNLSASRPQDRQFILSSKKLLLSDSGFYLCAWSVGGTYNSPLHFGNGTRLTVT.

There are a few counts of this clone. This chain uses TRBV5-5 with TRBJ1-5, with TRBD1 identical over 9 bases. CDR3 size: 15 residues. Trimming took 3 bases from V and 4 from J; bases not matched to a gene: 5. Germline CDR1 is SGHKS and CDR2 is YYEKEE (reference sequence). The CDR3 coding sequence is TGTGCCAGCAGCTCCTACAGGGGGCAAAATCAGCCCCAGCATTTT. Translating it yields CASSSYRGQNQPQHF.

V is TRBV27 and J is TRBJ1-1, with TRBD1 matching over 8 bases. V lost 6 bases, J lost 5 bases, and 11 bases stayed unmatched. Germline values: CDR1 MNHEY, CDR2 SMNVEV (reference sequence). CDR3 length equals 15 residues. The CDR3 DNA reads TGTGCCAGCAGAACAACAGGGGGGAGGGGAACTGAAGCTTTCTTT. Amino acids: CASRTTGGRGTEAFF.

The genes are TRBV6-6 and TRBJ2-2; 9 bases agree with TRBD1. This CDR3 has 14 amino acids. CDR1 and CDR2 from the germline V gene are MNHNY and SVGAGI (reference sequence). Trimming took 6 bases from V and 2 from J; bases not matched to a gene: 1. The CDR3 protein is CASRTGGNTGELFF. DNA of the CDR3: TGTGCCAGCAGGACAGGGGGAAACACCGGGGAGCTGTTTTTT.

The chain uses TRBV28 and TRBJ1-4; 9 bases match TRBD1. The germline V gene encodes CDR1 MDHEN and CDR2 SYDVKM. Unmatched junction bases numbered 6, after V lost 3 bases and J lost 7 bases. This CDR3 is 15 amino acids long. The CDR3 is CASSLGGQGGEKLFF. The CDR3 coding sequence is TGTGCCAGCAGTTTGGGGGGACAGGGTGGTGAAAAACTGTTTTTT.

CDR3 nucleotide sequence: TGTGCCAGCAGCCGGCCTTCGGGAGCCGGAGCCGGGGAGCTGTTTTTT. Its protein product is CASSRPSGAGAGELFF. The genes are TRBV5-4 and TRBJ2-2; perhaps TRBD2 as D (6 bases). Germline V gives CDR1 SGHNT, CDR2 YYREEE (reference sequence). This CDR3 comprises 16 residues. V gave up 4 bases and J gave up 6 bases, with 19 bases separating them.

The V and J genes are TRBV5-6 and TRBJ1-6, with a tentative D call TRBD1 (6 bases). Per germline, CDR1 SGHDT and CDR2 YYEEEE. Trimming left V 7 bases short and J 8 bases short, with 22 bases between. The CDR3 is 16 residues long. The CDR3 bases are TGTGCCAGCCACCTTCGAGGAATGGACAGTTATTCACCCCTCCACTTT. Translated: CASHLRGMDSYSPLHF. Full variable domain (missing parts from reference TRBV5-6 and TRBJ1-6): DAGVTQSPTHLIKTRGQQVTLRCSPKSGHDTVSWYQQALGQGPQFIFQYYEEEERQRGNFPDRFSGHQFPNYSSELNVNALLLGDSALYLCASHLRGMDSYSPLHFGNGTRLTVT.

This chain joins TRBV5-6 and TRBJ2-7; no firm D call. This CDR3 is built from 14 residues. The V end lost 0 bases, the J end lost 3 bases, and 10 bases lay between the germline ends. CDR1 is SGHDT, CDR2 YYEEEE, per germline. CDR3 nucleotide sequence: TGTGCCAGCAGCTTGGCGTCAGCGTTCTACGAGCAGTACTTC. Amino acids: CASSLASAFYEQYF.

The V gene is TRBV18, the J gene TRBJ2-7, with TRBD2 matching 8 bases. Losses at the gene ends were 4 bases for V and 2 bases for J; bases not matched to a gene: 13. The CDR3 is made up of 17 amino acids. Germline CDR1 is KGHSH and CDR2 is LQKENI. The CDR3 sequence is CASSQQMGLEGPYEQYF. The CDR3 nucleotides are TGTGCCAGCTCACAACAGATGGGACTAGAAGGGCCCTACGAGCAGTACTTC.

This chain connects TRBV5-1 to TRBJ2-5, with 8 nucleotides matching TRBD2. CDR3 length equals 13 residues. Germline V CDR1 and CDR2: SGHRS, YFSETQ. V dropped 4 bases and J dropped 4; count of bases not matched to a gene: 3. CDR3 in DNA: TGCGCCAGCAGCCTACGGGAGGGAGAGACCCAGTACTTC. This codes for CASSLREGETQYF.